This T cell receptor beta chain emerged from a study of PD-1 blockade in classical Hodgkin lymphoma. Findings and limits, study-wide: Whereas CD4+ TCR diversity had risen significantly by C4D1, CD8+ TCR diversity had not. Exclusion covered patients beginning nivolumab under 1 year post-ASCT.

Trimming removed 4 bases from V and 4 bases from J; junction bases left unmatched: 6. This CDR3 contains 16 residues. Germline CDR1 and CDR2: SGHRS and YFSETQ. The assay was immunoSEQ multiplex PCR, and TCRdb's table has in-frame clones only and misses some. The sample carries tens of thousands of clones, more than 70% recorded once. Comments on this clone: Its antigen is currently unknown.

Following autologous stem cell transplantation, relapse occurred in every patient, and exposure to brentuximab vedotin varied. Source: peripheral blood mononuclear cells (PBMCs), taken at baseline. This receptor was taken from a human donor with classical Hodgkin lymphoma. The chain is built from TRBV5-1 and TRBJ2-3; 13 nucleotides align to TRBD2. The CDR3 reads CASSPGTSGAADTQYF. The CDR3 DNA reads TGCGCCAGCAGCCCAGGGACTAGCGGGGCGGCAGATACGCAGTATTTT.